This T cell receptor beta chain originates from a study of blood T cell repertoires in COVID-19 (TCRdb year 2020). As for the study more broadly: Samples from collaborators originated in the United States, Italy and Spain and spanned both the acute and convalescent phases of COVID-19. Where HLA class I and class II types were available, the types were taken from metadata supplied by the sample provider, not from assay-based typing. Sample metadata almost always included a de-identified subject ID, COVID-19 status, age in years and sex. The dataset comprised deeply sampled blood TCRbeta repertoires from subjects exposed to, actively infected with, or recovered from COVID-19. The repertoires were made available in a free public database intended to serve as a resource for research on the immune response to SARS-CoV-2. The samples were drawn from two sources: the first 160 participants of the ongoing ImmuneRACE study, and 1,000 to 1,500 subjects contributed by 6 global collaborators. The material from the prospective study consisted of cDNA or gDNA derived from T cells, B-cell-depleted T cells, or PBMCs.

The CDR3 covers 14 residues, taking in both the cysteine and the phenylalanine. CDR3 DNA is the only sequence kept; it has 42 bases, read in frame from the first base. For CDR1 and CDR2, the germline V gene lists SGDLS and YYNGEE. V and J lose 0 bases and 8 bases, and a span of 14 bases separates them. TCRbeta CDR3 regions were amplified from genomic DNA using the immunoSEQ Assay, a bias-controlled multiplex PCR. As for the original processing: The number of nucleated cells in each sample was estimated by amplification of reference gene primers within the assay. To quantify the absolute abundance of each unique TCRbeta CDR3 rearrangement, sequence reads were collapsed and filtered. For each sample, productive Simpson clonality was calculated as the square root of Simpson's diversity index across productive rearrangements. TCRdb mirrors the immuneACCESS table, restricted to in-frame sequences. Some clones are absent from its copies; in checked studies, under half trace to an unresolved V gene, and the reason for the others is unknown. The DNA gave D and trimming, while V, J and clone size come from that table. The table for this sample lists just over 70,000 clones; about 80% of them were counted only once. The top ten hold 35% of the sample.

Remarks on this clone: The specificity of this receptor is unknown. The record has no base qualities; no much larger clone is one base away.

Each collaborating institution followed its own protocols to collect whole blood in K2EDTA tubes. Collaborator samples were shipped for TCRbeta analysis as frozen whole blood, isolated PBMCs, or DNA extracted from either sample type. Results the study describes overall, beyond this receptor: How much clinical and demographic metadata was included differed by source and by participant, and the metadata was provided uncurated.

The source is a woman in her seventies with acute or convalescent COVID-19. The sequenced sample was peripheral blood. The chain joins TRBV9 to TRBJ1-2; the D gene is perhaps TRBD1, on 5 matching bases. Here is the DNA: TGTGCCAGCAGCGTAGTGGTTCAGGGCCCAGGCTACACCTTC. This gives the protein CASSVVVQGPGYTF.